This T cell receptor beta chain was sequenced during a study of OX40 agonist ivuxolimab in advanced cancers. Study information: Partial responses were observed in three patients, of whom one had hepatocellular carcinoma and two had cutaneous melanoma.

Only in-frame clones appear in the TCRdb table, and some are missing; sequencing was by immunoSEQ multiplex PCR. The data show some 16,000 clones, approximately 76% seen once. Germline-derived CDR1 and CDR2 are SGDLS and YYNGEE. V lost 0 bases and J lost 7, with 14 bases in between. The CDR3 has 15 amino acids. The V gene is TRBV9, the J gene TRBJ2-4; tentative D call: TRBD2 (6 bases). Here the sequenced sample was CD4+ or CD8+ T cells sorted from blood, taken in a trial of the OX40 agonist ivuxolimab. This TCR derives from an adult with an advanced solid tumor such as melanoma, head and neck, liver or kidney cancer. CDR3 in amino acids: CASSVEGDLGNIQYF. CDR3 in DNA: TGTGCCAGCAGCGTAGAAGGGGACTTGGGGAACATTCAGTACTTC.